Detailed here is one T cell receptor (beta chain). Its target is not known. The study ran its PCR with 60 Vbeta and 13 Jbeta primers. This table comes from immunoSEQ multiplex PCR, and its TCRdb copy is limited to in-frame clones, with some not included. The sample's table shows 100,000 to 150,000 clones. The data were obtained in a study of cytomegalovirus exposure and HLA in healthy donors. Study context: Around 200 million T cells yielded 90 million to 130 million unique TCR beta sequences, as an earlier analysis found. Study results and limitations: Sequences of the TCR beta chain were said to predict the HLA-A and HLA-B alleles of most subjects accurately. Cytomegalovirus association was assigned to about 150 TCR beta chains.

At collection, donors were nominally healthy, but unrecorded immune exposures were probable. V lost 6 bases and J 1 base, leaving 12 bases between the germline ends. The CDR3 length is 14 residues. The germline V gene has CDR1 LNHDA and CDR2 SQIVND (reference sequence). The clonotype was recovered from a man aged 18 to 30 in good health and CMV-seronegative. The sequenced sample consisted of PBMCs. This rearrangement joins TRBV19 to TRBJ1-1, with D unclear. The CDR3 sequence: CASRISLPNTEAFF. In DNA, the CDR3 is TGTGCCAGTAGGATCAGTTTGCCGAACACTGAAGCTTTCTTT.